The following is a T cell receptor (beta chain) sequence with its context. These data originate in a study of preoperative IRX-2 immunotherapy in early breast cancer. Measured with immunoSEQ multiplex PCR; TCRdb has only the in-frame clones, and not every one. The repertoire includes around 29,000 clones, almost 90% of them detected once, and 9.8% sits in the top ten. Treatment of the sample: preoperative locoregional IRX-2 cytokine immunotherapy. This phase Ib study tested locoregional IRX-2 cytokine immunotherapy given before surgery. The V gene's germline CDR1 is SGHRS and CDR2 YFSETQ. V shed 2 bases and J shed 0 bases, with 8 bases lying between them. The length of the CDR3 is 14 residues.

This specimen was taken from a patient treated with IRX-2 immunotherapy. This sequence joins TRBV5-1 and TRBJ1-1; perhaps TRBD1 as D (5 bases). This sequence was found in a human donor with breast cancer. In nucleotides, the CDR3 is TGCGCCAGCAGCTTTGGGGGTCTGAACACTGAAGCTTTCTTT. It codes for CASSFGGLNTEAFF. Full variable domain (missing parts from reference TRBV5-1 and TRBJ1-1): KAGVTQTPRYLIKTRGQQVTLSCSPISGHRSVSWYQQTPGQGLQFLFEYFSETQRNKGNFPGRFSGRQFSNSRSEMNVSTLELGDSALYLCASSFGGLNTEAFFGQGTRLTVV.